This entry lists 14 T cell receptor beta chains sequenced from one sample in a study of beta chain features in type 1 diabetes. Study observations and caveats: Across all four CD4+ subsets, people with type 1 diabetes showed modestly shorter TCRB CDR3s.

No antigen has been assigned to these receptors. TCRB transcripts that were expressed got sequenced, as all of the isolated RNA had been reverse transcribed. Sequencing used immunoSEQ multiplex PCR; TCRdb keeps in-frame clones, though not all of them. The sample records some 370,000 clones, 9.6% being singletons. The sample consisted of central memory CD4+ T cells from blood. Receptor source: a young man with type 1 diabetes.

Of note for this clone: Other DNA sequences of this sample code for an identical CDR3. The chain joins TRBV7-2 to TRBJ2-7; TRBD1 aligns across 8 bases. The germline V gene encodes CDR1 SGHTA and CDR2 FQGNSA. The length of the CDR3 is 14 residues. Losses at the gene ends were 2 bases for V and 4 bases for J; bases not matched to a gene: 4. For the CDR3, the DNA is TGTGCCAGCAGCTTAAGACAGGGGTGGTACGAGCAGTACTTC. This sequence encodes CASSLRQGWYEQYF.

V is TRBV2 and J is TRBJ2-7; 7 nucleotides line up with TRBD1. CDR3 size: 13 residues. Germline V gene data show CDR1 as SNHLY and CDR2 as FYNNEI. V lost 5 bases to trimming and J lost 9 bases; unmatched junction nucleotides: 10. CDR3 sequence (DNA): TGTGCCAGCAGTCAGGATAACAGGGGATTGCAGTACTTC. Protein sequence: CASSQDNRGLQYF.

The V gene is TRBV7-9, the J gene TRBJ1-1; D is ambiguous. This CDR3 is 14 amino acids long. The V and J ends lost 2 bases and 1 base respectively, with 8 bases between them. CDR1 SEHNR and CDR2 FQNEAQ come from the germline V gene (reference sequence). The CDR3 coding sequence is TGTGCCAGCAGCTTACAAGGGCCGAACACTGAAGCTTTCTTT. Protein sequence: CASSLQGPNTEAFF. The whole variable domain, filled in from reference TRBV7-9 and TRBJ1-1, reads DTGVSQNPRHKITKRGQNVTFRCDPISEHNRLYWYRQTLGQGPEFLTYFQNEAQLEKSRLLSDRFSAERPKGSFSTLEIQRTEQGDSAMYLCASSLQGPNTEAFFGQGTRLTVV.

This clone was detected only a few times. CDR3 amino acids: CASSPGTSGRAGHEQYF. The DNA for the CDR3 is TGTGCCAGCAGTCCAGGGACTAGCGGGAGAGCCGGGCACGAGCAGTACTTC. The gene calls are TRBV27 and TRBJ2-7; 14 bases line up with TRBD2. V shed 5 bases and J 5 bases; nucleotides not matched to a gene: 11. The CDR3 length is 17 residues. CDR1 and CDR2 (germline): MNHEY, SMNVEV (reference sequence).

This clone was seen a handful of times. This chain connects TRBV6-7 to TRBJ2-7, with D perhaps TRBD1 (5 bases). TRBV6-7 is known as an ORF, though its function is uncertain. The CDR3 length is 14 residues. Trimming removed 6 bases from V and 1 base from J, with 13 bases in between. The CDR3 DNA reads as TGTGCCAGCAGGGGTGGCAGGGCTTCCTACGAGCAGTACTTC. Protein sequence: CASRGGRASYEQYF.

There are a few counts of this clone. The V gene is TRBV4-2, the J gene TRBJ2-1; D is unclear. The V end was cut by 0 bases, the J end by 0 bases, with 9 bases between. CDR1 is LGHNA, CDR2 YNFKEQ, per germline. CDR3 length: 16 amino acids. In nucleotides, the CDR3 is TGTGCCAGCAGCCAAGATGTCAGGAGCTCCTACAATGAGCAGTTCTTC. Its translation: CASSQDVRSSYNEQFF.

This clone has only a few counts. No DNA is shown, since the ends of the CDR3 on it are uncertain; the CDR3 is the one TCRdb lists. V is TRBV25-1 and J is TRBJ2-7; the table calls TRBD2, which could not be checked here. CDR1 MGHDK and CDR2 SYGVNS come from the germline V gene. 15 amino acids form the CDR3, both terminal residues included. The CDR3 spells CASSEFGSGTYEQYF.

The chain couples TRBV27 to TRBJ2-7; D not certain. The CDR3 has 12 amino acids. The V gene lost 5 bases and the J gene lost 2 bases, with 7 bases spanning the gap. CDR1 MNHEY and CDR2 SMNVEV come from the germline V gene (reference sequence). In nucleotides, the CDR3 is TGTGCCAGCAGTGAAGGGCCCTACGAGCAGTACTTC. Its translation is CASSEGPYEQYF.

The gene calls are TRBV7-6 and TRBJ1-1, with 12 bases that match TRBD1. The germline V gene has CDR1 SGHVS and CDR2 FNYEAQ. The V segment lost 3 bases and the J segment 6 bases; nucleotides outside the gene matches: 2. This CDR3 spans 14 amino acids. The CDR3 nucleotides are TGTGCCAGCAGCTTGGGACAGGGGGCATCTGAAGCTTTCTTT. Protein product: CASSLGQGASEAFF. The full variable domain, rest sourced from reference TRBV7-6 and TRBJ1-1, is GAGVSQSPRYKVTKRGQDVALRCDPISGHVSLYWYRQALGQGPEFLTYFNYEAQQDKSGLPNDRFSAERPEGSISTLTIQRTEQRDSAMYRCASSLGQGASEAFFGQGTRLTVV.

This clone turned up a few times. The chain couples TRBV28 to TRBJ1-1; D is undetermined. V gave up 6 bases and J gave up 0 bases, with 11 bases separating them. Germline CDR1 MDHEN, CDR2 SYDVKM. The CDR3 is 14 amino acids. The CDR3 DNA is TGTGCCAGCAGCCCCTTTCGAATGAACACTGAAGCTTTCTTT. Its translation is CASSPFRMNTEAFF.

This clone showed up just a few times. In nucleotides, the CDR3 is TGCGCCAGCAGCTTGTTGCTAGCGGGAGGGGGTGCGAATGAGCAGTTCTTC. Its translation is CASSLLLAGGGANEQFF. This chain links TRBV5-1 with TRBJ2-1; 12 bases map to TRBD2. V lost 1 base to trimming and J lost 7 bases; unmatched junction nucleotides: 9. CDR1 and CDR2 from the germline V gene are SGHRS and YFSETQ. This CDR3 is 17 amino acids long.

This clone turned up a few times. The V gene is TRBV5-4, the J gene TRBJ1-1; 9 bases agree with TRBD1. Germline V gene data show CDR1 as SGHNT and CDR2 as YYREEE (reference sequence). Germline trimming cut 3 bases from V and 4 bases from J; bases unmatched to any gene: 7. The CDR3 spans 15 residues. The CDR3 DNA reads TGTGCCAGCAGCTCCCCGGGACAGGGTTTCACTGAAGCTTTCTTT. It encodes CASSSPGQGFTEAFF.

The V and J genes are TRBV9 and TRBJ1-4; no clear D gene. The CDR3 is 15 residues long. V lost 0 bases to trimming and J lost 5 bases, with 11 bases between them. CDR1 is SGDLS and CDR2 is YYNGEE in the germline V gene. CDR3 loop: CASSVGDGPNEKLFF. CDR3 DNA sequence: TGTGCCAGCAGCGTAGGGGATGGTCCCAATGAAAAACTGTTTTTT.

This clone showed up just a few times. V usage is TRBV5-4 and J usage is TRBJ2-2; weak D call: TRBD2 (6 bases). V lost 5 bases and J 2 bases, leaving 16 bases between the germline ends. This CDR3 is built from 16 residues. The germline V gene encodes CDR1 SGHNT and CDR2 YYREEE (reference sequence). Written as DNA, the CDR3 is TGTGCCAGCAGGAAGGGAGGCGAACTTAACACCGGGGAGCTGTTTTTT. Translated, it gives CASRKGGELNTGELFF.